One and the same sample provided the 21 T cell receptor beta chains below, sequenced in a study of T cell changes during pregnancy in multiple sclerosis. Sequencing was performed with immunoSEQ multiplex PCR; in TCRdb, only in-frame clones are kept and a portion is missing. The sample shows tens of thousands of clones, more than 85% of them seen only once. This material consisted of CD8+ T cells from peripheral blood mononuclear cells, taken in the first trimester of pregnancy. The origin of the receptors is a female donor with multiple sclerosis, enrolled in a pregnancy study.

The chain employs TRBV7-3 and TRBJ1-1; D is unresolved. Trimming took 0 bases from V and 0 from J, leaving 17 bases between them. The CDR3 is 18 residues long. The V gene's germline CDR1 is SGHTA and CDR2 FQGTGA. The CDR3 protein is CASSLTPLKSSMNTEAFF. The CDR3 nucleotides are TGTGCCAGCAGCTTAACGCCACTGAAGTCGTCGATGAACACTGAAGCTTTCTTT.

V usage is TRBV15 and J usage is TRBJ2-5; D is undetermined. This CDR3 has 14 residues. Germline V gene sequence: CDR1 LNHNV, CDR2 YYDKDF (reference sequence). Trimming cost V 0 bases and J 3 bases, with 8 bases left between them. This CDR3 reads CATSRENKKETQYF. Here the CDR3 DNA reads TGTGCCACCAGCAGAGAGAACAAAAAAGAGACCCAGTACTTC.

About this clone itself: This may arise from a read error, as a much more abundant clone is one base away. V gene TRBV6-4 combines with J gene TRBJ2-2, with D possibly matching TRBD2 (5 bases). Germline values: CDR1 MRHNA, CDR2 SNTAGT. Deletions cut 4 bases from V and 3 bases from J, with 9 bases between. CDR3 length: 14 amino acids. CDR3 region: CASSGGRDTGELFF. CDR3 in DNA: TGTGCCAGCAGTGGCGGGCGGGACACCGGGGAGCTGTTTTTT.

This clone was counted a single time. The CDR3 loop is CASSAELAGGADTQYF. The CDR3 nucleotides are TGTGCCAGCAGCGCCGAACTAGCGGGAGGGGCAGATACGCAGTATTTT. The genes are TRBV9 and TRBJ2-3; the match to TRBD2 covers 13 bases. There are 16 residues in the CDR3. CDR1 is SGDLS, CDR2 YYNGEE, per germline. V trimming: 3 bases; J trimming: 4 bases; junction bases outside the gene matches: 5.

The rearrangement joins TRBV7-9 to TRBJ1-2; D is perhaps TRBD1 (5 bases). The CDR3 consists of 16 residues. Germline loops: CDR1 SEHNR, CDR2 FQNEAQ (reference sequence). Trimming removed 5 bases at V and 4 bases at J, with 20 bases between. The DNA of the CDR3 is TGTGCCAGCAGCCCCCCGGACATAAGTAGGAGCTATGGCTACACCTTC. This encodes CASSPPDISRSYGYTF.

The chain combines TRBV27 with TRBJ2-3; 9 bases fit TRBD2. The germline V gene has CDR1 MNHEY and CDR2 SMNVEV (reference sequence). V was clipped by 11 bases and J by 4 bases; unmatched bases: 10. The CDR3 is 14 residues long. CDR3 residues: CAVREGARSDTQYF. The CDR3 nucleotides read TGTGCCGTGCGGGAGGGGGCGAGATCAGATACGCAGTATTTT.

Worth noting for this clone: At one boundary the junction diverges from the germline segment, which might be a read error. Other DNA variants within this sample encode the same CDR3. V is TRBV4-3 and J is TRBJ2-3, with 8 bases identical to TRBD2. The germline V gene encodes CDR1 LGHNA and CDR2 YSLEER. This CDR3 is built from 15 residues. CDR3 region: CASSQEAGATDTQYF. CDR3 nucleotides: TGCGCCAGTAGCCAAGAAGCGGGAGCGACAGATACGCAGTATTTT.

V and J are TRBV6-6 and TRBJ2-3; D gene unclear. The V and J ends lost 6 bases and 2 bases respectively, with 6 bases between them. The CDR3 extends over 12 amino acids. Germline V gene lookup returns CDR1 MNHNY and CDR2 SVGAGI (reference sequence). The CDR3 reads CASSLYTDTQYF. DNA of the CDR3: TGTGCCAGCAGCCTCTACACAGATACGCAGTATTTT.

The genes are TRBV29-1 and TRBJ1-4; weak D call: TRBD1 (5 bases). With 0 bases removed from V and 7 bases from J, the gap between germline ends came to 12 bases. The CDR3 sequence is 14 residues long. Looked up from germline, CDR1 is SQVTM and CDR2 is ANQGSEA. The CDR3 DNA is TGCAGCGTTGAAGATGACAGTCAGGGTGAAAAACTGTTTTTT. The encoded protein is CSVEDDSQGEKLFF.

The CDR3, as DNA: TGTGCCAGCAGCTTAGTGGGACAGGGGGCAGGGGAGCAGTACTTC. This translates into CASSLVGQGAGEQYF. The J gene is TRBJ2-7, the V gene TRBV7-9; 12 bases are a match to TRBD1. Germline assignment: CDR1 SEHNR and CDR2 FQNEAQ (reference sequence). The ends lost 1 base at V and 7 bases at J; junction bases unmatched: 5. This CDR3 has 15 residues.

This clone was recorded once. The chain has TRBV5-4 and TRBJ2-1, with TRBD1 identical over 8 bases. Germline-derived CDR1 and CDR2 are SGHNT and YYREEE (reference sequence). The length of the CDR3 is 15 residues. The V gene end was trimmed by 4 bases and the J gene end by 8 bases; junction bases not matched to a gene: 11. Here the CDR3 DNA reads TGTGCCAGCAGCGCGCCAGACAGGGGTTTCTATGAGCAGTTCTTC. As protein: CASSAPDRGFYEQFF.

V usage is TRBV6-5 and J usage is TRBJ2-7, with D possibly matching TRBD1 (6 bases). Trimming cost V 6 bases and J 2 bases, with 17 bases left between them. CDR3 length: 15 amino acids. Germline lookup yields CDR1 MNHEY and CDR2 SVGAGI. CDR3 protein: CASRNRDTGAYEQYF. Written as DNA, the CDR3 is TGTGCCAGCAGAAACCGGGACACTGGGGCCTACGAGCAGTACTTC.

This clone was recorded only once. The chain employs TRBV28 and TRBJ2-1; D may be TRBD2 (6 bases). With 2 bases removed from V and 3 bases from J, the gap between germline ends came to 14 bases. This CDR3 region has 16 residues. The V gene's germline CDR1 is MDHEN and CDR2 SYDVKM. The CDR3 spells CASSLPGEAFYNEQFF. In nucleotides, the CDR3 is TGTGCCAGCAGTTTACCCGGGGAGGCGTTCTACAATGAGCAGTTCTTC.

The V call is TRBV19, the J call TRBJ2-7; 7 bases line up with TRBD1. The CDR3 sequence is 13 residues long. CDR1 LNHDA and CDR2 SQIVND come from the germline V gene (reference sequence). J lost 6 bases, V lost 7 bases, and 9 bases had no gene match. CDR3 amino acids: CASNPTGSPEQYF. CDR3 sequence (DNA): TGTGCCAGTAACCCGACAGGGAGCCCCGAGCAGTACTTC.

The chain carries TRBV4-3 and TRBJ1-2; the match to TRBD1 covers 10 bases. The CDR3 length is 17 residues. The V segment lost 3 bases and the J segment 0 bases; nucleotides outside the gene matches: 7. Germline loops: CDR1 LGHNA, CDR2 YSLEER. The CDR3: CASSHTLTGGPNYGYTF. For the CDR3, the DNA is TGCGCCAGCAGCCACACCCTGACAGGGGGCCCTAACTATGGCTACACCTTC.

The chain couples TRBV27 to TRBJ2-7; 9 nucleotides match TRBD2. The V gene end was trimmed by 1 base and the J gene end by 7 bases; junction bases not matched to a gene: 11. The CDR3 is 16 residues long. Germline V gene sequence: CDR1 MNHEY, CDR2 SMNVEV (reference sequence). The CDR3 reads CASSLFSSGMIGEQYF. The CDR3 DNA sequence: TGTGCCAGCAGTTTATTTTCTAGCGGGATGATTGGGGAGCAGTACTTC.

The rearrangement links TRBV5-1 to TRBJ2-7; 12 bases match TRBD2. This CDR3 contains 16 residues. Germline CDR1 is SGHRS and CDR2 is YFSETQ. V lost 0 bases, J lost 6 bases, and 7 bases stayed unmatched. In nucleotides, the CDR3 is TGCGCCAGCAGCTTGGACCCTAGCGGGAGGGCCGGCGAGCAGTACTTC. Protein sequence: CASSLDPSGRAGEQYF. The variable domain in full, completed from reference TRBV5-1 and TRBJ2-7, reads KAGVTQTPRYLIKTRGQQVTLSCSPISGHRSVSWYQQTPGQGLQFLFEYFSETQRNKGNFPGRFSGRQFSNSRSEMNVSTLELGDSALYLCASSLDPSGRAGEQYFGPGTRLTVT.

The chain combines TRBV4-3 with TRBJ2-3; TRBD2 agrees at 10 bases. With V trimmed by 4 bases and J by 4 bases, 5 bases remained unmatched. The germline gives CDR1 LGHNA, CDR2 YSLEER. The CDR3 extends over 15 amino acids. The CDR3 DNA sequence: TGCGCCAGCAGCCCCGGGACTAGCGAGTCAGATACGCAGTATTTT. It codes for CASSPGTSESDTQYF.

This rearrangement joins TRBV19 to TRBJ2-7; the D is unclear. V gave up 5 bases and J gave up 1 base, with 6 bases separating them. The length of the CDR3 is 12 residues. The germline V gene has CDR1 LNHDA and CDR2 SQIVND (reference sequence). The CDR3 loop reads CASSDLSYEQYF. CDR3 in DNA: TGTGCCAGTAGTGACTTGTCCTACGAGCAGTACTTC.

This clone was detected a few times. CDR3 DNA: TGTGCCAGCAGTGAACGAGCAGGGGACACCGGGGAGCTGTTTTTT. This codes for CASSERAGDTGELFF. The rearrangement joins TRBV6-4 to TRBJ2-2; a weak D match, TRBD1 (6 bases). V gave up 3 bases and J gave up 3 bases, with 11 bases separating them. CDR1 MRHNA and CDR2 SNTAGT come from the germline V gene. This CDR3 comprises 15 residues.

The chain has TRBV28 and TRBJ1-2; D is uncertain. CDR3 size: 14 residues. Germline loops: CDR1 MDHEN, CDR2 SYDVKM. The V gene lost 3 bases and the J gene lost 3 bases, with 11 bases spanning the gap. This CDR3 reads CASSFRGDYYGYTF. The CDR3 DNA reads TGTGCCAGCAGTTTCCGCGGGGATTACTATGGCTACACCTTC.